Listed here is a single T cell receptor beta chain. Original methodology: For nucleated cells, counts were estimated from reference gene primer amplification. Measured with immunoSEQ multiplex PCR; TCRdb has only the in-frame clones, and not every one. The DNA gave D and trimming, while V, J and clone size come from that table. The sample has about 240,000 clones; approximately 85% are singletons. Germline assignment: CDR1 SGHRS and CDR2 YFSETQ. The V end was cut by 0 bases, the J end by 4 bases, with 13 bases between. This CDR3 is built from 15 residues. These data come from a study of blood T cell repertoires in COVID-19. Study details: The United States, Italy and Spain were the sources of the acute and convalescent COVID-19 samples. T cells, B-cell-depleted T cells, or PBMCs provided the cDNA or gDNA that served as material.

What was sequenced was peripheral blood. The chain combines TRBV5-1 with TRBJ1-1; no clear D. This sequence was found in a woman aged 70-85 years with acute or convalescent COVID-19. For the CDR3, the DNA is TGCGCCAGCAGCTTGGTAGGGCCTCGGGGCACTGAAGCTTTCTTT. This codes for CASSLVGPRGTEAFF.